This passage covers 25 T cell receptor beta chains from one sample sequenced in a study of beta chain features in type 1 diabetes. Points from the study as a whole: Moderately but significantly shorter TCRB CDR3s were found in Type 1 diabetes patients in all four CD4+ subsets.

The entirety of the isolated RNA underwent reverse transcription, so expressed TCRB transcripts were sequenced. TCRdb's copy holds only in-frame clones and misses some; the assay was immunoSEQ multiplex PCR. The data contain some 270,000 clones, 11% of them singletons. Their target antigens are unknown. Sequenced input: naive CD4+ T cells from blood. These receptors all stem from a man aged 25-45 years with type 1 diabetes.

This clone showed up just a few times. The chain couples TRBV18 to TRBJ1-5, with TRBD1 matching over 7 bases. J lost 7 bases, V lost 4 bases, and 10 bases had no gene match. The CDR3 has 15 amino acids. CDR1 and CDR2 (germline): KGHSH, LQKENI. CDR3: CASSRTTGAGQPQHF. The CDR3 DNA follows: TGTGCCAGCTCACGAACTACAGGGGCAGGGCAGCCCCAGCATTTT.

Only a few counts were recorded for this clone. The CDR3 spells CASRATGADTQYF. CDR3 nucleotides: TGTGCCAGCAGGGCGACAGGGGCAGATACGCAGTATTTT. V and J are TRBV25-1 and TRBJ2-3; TRBD1 matches 8 bases. Germline V lookup: CDR1 MGHDK, CDR2 SYGVNS. This CDR3 has 13 amino acids. After removal of 6 bases from V and 4 bases from J, the junction contained 3 bases not matched to a gene.

V gene TRBV9 combines with J gene TRBJ2-1; tentatively, D is TRBD1 (7 bases). The germline V and J ends were trimmed by 3 bases and 4 bases, with 17 bases remaining between them. This CDR3 has 16 residues. Germline V gene sequence: CDR1 SGDLS, CDR2 YYNGEE. DNA for the CDR3: TGTGCCAGCAGCGAGAGGGGGGACAGATCGTACAATGAGCAGTTCTTC. Protein: CASSERGDRSYNEQFF.

This clone has only a few counts. The chain joins TRBV6-5 to TRBJ2-7; no clear D. CDR1 and CDR2 (germline): MNHEY, SVGAGI. V was trimmed by 9 bases and J by 2 bases, leaving 8 bases between them. This CDR3 is 11 amino acids long. The CDR3 is CASGTAYEQYF. The DNA of the CDR3 is TGTGCCAGTGGCACAGCCTACGAGCAGTACTTC.

This clone was observed a handful of times. CDR3: CASSPRSGGTRVEQFF. The CDR3 DNA reads TGTGCCAGCAGCCCCCGTAGCGGGGGGACCCGAGTGGAGCAGTTCTTC. This rearrangement joins TRBV11-2 to TRBJ2-1, with TRBD2 identical over 10 bases. The J segment lost 10 bases and the V segment lost 5 bases, leaving 14 bases of the junction unmatched. CDR1 is SGHAT, CDR2 FQNNGV, per germline. This CDR3 is 16 amino acids long.

This clone was seen a few times. The genes are TRBV7-9 and TRBJ2-5; D perhaps matches TRBD2 (6 bases). CDR1 is SEHNR and CDR2 is FQNEAQ in the germline V gene (reference sequence). The CDR3 spans 9 residues. V shed 11 bases and J shed 5 bases, with 6 bases lying between them. This CDR3 reads CAGGETQYF. The CDR3 DNA follows: TGTGCCGGAGGGGAGACCCAGTACTTC.

The rearrangement joins TRBV28 to TRBJ1-6; D not certain. Trimming removed 4 bases from V and 8 bases from J, with 3 bases in between. The CDR3 runs 11 residues. In germline, CDR1 is MDHEN, CDR2 SYDVKM. The chain's CDR3 is CASSSDSPLHF. The CDR3 nucleotides are TGTGCCAGCAGTTCCGATTCACCCCTCCACTTT.

In this sample, this clone turned up a few times. This chain links TRBV5-4 with TRBJ1-2; 7 bases are a match to TRBD1. V lost 0 bases to trimming and J lost 6 bases; unmatched junction nucleotides: 11. The CDR3 runs to 16 residues. From germline, CDR1 is SGHNT and CDR2 YYREEE (reference sequence). The CDR3, as DNA: TGTGCCAGCAGCTTGGTGAAGGCAGGGGGTCTGGATGGCTACACCTTC. Translating gives CASSLVKAGGLDGYTF.

This clone was seen more than once but under ten times. V usage is TRBV7-2 and J usage is TRBJ2-5; TRBD2 matches 8 bases. V shed 6 bases and J 5 bases; nucleotides not matched to a gene: 11. The CDR3 is 15 residues long. Germline V gene sequence: CDR1 SGHTA, CDR2 FQGNSA. In DNA form, the CDR3 reads TGTGCCAGCAGGGTCAGAGCGGGGGTTGGGGAGACCCAGTACTTC. It specifies CASRVRAGVGETQYF. The whole variable domain, filled in from reference TRBV7-2 and TRBJ2-5, reads GAGVSQSPSNKVTEKGKDVELRCDPISGHTALYWYRQSLGQGLEFLIYFQGNSAPDKSGLPSDRFSAERTGGSVSTLTIQRTQQEDSAVYLCASRVRAGVGETQYFGPGTRLLVL.

In this sample, this clone turned up a few times. The chain combines TRBV13 with TRBJ2-7; the D gene is possibly TRBD2 (6 bases). The V end was cut by 5 bases, the J end by 5 bases, with 16 bases between. The germline CDR1 and CDR2 sequences are PRHDT and FYEKMQ (reference sequence). This CDR3 is built from 14 residues. This chain's CDR3 is CASSESGLKNEQYF. The CDR3 DNA follows: TGTGCCAGCAGCGAAAGCGGGCTCAAAAACGAGCAGTACTTC.

The chain has TRBV11-2 and TRBJ1-2; possible D gene TRBD1, 6 bases. Trimming stripped 1 base from V and 5 bases from J, with 14 bases between. CDR3 length: 15 residues. From germline, CDR1 is SGHAT and CDR2 FQNNGV. This CDR3 is CASSLGPGTPYGYTF. The CDR3 coding sequence is TGTGCCAGCAGCTTAGGACCCGGGACACCTTATGGCTACACCTTC.

This clone was counted only a few times. This chain connects TRBV7-2 to TRBJ2-1; 9 nucleotides agree with TRBD1. J was trimmed by 8 bases and V by 6 bases; bases with no gene match: 8. The CDR3 is made up of 14 amino acids. The germline V gene has CDR1 SGHTA and CDR2 FQGNSA. This CDR3 is CASRRTGAQDEQFF. The DNA for the CDR3 is TGTGCCAGCAGGAGGACAGGGGCCCAGGATGAGCAGTTCTTC.

This chain uses TRBV14 with TRBJ2-7, with 9 nucleotides matching TRBD1. V lost 6 bases, J lost 5 bases, and 5 bases stayed unmatched. Germline V lookup: CDR1 SGHDN, CDR2 FVKESK. The CDR3 contains 13 residues. CDR3 residues: CASRRQGENEQYF. The CDR3 DNA follows: TGTGCCAGCAGGCGACAGGGGGAGAACGAGCAGTACTTC.

The genes are TRBV30 and TRBJ1-2, with a possible D match to TRBD1 (6 bases). Germline lookup yields CDR1 GTSNPN and CDR2 SVGIG (reference sequence). Trimming shortened V by 2 bases and J by 4 bases, and 11 bases separated the two germline ends. This CDR3 has 13 amino acids. CDR3 protein: CAWSPGQPYGYTF. The CDR3 bases are TGTGCCTGGAGTCCCGGACAGCCCTATGGCTACACCTTC.

This clone was counted a few times. The chain uses TRBV10-3 and TRBJ2-3, with 8 bases that match TRBD1. CDR1 and CDR2 from the germline V gene are ENHRY and SYGVKD. V lost 6 bases, J lost 3 bases, and 5 bases stayed unmatched. The CDR3 is made up of 14 amino acids. The CDR3: CAIRDGQGTDTQYF. The CDR3, as DNA: TGTGCCATCAGGGATGGACAGGGAACAGATACGCAGTATTTT.

This clone was recorded a few times. This chain links TRBV30 with TRBJ2-4; D is uncertain. The CDR3 is made up of 11 amino acids. Germline CDR1 reads GTSNPN; CDR2 reads SVGIG (reference sequence). Trimming pared 1 base from V and 11 bases from J, leaving 9 bases between. The CDR3 region has the DNA TGTGCCTGGAGTGGTTTGAGTTTTCAGTACTTC. Amino acid sequence: CAWSGLSFQYF.

V is TRBV6-5 and J is TRBJ2-5; 9 bases map to TRBD1. The trim removed 0 bases at V and 1 base at J, leaving 3 bases unmatched. Germline-derived CDR1 and CDR2 are MNHEY and SVGAGI. The CDR3 sequence is 16 residues long. CDR3 nucleotides: TGTGCCAGCAGTTACTCGAGGACAGGGGTCCAAGAGACCCAGTACTTC. Encoded protein: CASSYSRTGVQETQYF.

The table lists this clone with a few counts. The genes are TRBV2 and TRBJ1-1; D ambiguous. The CDR3 has 14 amino acids. V was trimmed by 1 base and J by 4 bases, leaving 10 bases between them. Germline V gives CDR1 SNHLY, CDR2 FYNNEI. CDR3 nucleotides: TGTGCCAGCAGTGAAGAGGCCACAGTCACTGAAGCTTTCTTT. This encodes CASSEEATVTEAFF.

This clone was observed a few times. V usage is TRBV19 and J usage is TRBJ2-2; no reliable D call. Germline V CDR1 and CDR2: LNHDA, SQIVND (reference sequence). The CDR3 length is 14 residues. The V and J ends lost 1 base and 6 bases respectively, with 9 bases between them. The CDR3 DNA sequence: TGTGCCAGTAGTATAGCTCCGAGCTCCGGGGAGCTGTTTTTT. This sequence encodes CASSIAPSSGELFF.

This clone was seen a handful of times. The chain couples TRBV18 to TRBJ2-1, with a possible D match to TRBD2 (5 bases). This CDR3 region has 16 residues. The V and J ends lost 6 bases and 1 base respectively, with 16 bases between them. Per the germline V gene, CDR1 is KGHSH and CDR2 is LQKENI. CDR3 coding DNA: TGTGCCAGCTCCCGGAGGAGGATAGGATCCTACAATGAGCAGTTCTTC. Translated: CASSRRRIGSYNEQFF.

The chain has TRBV5-1 and TRBJ1-5; TRBD1 aligns across 7 bases. The CDR3 runs to 13 residues. Germline CDR1 SGHRS, CDR2 YFSETQ. With 4 bases clipped from V and 7 bases from J, the junction kept 5 bases outside the gene matches. This CDR3 reads CASSPDREQPQHF. The CDR3 DNA reads as TGCGCCAGCAGCCCAGACAGGGAGCAGCCCCAGCATTTT.

On this clone: Different DNA sequences within this sample yield the same CDR3. The rearrangement links TRBV5-1 to TRBJ2-5, with a possible D match to TRBD2 (5 bases). The germline gives CDR1 SGHRS, CDR2 YFSETQ. The CDR3 runs to 14 residues. V gave up 1 base and J gave up 3 bases, with 10 bases separating them. CDR3 residues: CASSLTSGKETQYF. CDR3 nucleotides: TGCGCCAGCAGCTTGACAAGCGGAAAAGAGACCCAGTACTTC. The complete variable domain, with remaining parts taken from reference TRBV5-1 and TRBJ2-5, reads KAGVTQTPRYLIKTRGQQVTLSCSPISGHRSVSWYQQTPGQGLQFLFEYFSETQRNKGNFPGRFSGRQFSNSRSEMNVSTLELGDSALYLCASSLTSGKETQYFGPGTRLLVL.

The chain recombines TRBV25-1 with TRBJ2-1, with 11 bases aligning to TRBD1. Germline CDR1 MGHDK, CDR2 SYGVNS. The J segment lost 9 bases and the V segment lost 3 bases, leaving 7 bases of the junction unmatched. There are 15 residues in the CDR3. The CDR3 spells CASSDPGQGVGEQFF. CDR3 coding DNA: TGTGCCAGCAGTGACCCGGGACAGGGGGTGGGTGAGCAGTTCTTC.

This clone has only a few counts. The rearrangement links TRBV23-1 to TRBJ1-1; D uncertain. TRBV23-1 is an ORF, and what it does is uncertain. There are 16 residues in the CDR3. V dropped 3 bases and J dropped 1 base, with 15 bases sitting between them. The CDR3 reads CASSHPPSNSNTEAFF. CDR3 DNA sequence: TGCGCCAGCAGTCACCCTCCGAGCAACTCGAACACTGAAGCTTTCTTT.

This chain joins TRBV5-1 and TRBJ2-1; D may be TRBD2 (7 bases). The CDR3 extends over 18 amino acids. V lost 5 bases, J lost 6 bases, and 27 bases lay in between. Germline V gives CDR1 SGHRS, CDR2 YFSETQ. As DNA, the CDR3 is TGCGCCAGCAGGCCTACCTGGAAGGGGGGGCTGGTGAGCAATGAGCAGTTCTTC. Its translation: CASRPTWKGGLVSNEQFF.